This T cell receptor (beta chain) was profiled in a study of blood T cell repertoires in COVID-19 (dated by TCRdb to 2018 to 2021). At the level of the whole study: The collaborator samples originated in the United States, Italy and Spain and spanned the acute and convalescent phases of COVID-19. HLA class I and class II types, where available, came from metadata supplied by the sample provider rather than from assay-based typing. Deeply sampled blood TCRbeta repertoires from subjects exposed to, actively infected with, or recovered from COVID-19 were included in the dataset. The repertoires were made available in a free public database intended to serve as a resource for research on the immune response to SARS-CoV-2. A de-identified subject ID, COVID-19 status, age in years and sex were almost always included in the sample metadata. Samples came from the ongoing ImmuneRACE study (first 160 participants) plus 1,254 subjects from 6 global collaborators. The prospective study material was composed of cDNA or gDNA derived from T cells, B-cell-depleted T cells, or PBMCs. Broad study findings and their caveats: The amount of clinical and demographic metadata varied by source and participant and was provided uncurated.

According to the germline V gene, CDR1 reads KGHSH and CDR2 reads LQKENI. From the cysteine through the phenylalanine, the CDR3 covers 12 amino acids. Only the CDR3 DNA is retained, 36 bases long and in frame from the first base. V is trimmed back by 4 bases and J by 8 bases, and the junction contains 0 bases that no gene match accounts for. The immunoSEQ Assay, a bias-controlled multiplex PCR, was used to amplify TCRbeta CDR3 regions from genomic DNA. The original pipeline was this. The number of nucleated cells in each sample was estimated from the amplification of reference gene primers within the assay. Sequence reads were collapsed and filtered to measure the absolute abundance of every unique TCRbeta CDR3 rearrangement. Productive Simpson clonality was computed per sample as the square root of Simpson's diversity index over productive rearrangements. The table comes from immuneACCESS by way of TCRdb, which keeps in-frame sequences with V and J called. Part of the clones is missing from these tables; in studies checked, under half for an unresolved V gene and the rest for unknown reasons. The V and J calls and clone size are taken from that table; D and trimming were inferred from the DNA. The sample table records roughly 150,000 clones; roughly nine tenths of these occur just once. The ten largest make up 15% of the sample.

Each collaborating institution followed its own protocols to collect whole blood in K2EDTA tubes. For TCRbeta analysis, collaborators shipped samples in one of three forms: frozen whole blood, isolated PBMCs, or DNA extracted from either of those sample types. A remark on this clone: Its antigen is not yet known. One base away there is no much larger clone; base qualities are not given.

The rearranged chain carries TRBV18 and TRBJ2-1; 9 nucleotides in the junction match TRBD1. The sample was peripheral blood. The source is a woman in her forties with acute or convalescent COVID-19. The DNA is TGTGCCAGCTCACGACAGGGGGATGAGCAGTTCTTC. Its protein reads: CASSRQGDEQFF.